This T cell receptor beta chain appears in the sequencing data of a study of blood T cell repertoires in COVID-19. For the study at large: Acute and convalescent COVID-19 samples came from the United States, Italy and Spain.

V lost 1 base and J lost 0, with 7 bases in between. The germline gives CDR1 GTSNPN, CDR2 SVGIG (reference sequence). The CDR3 totals 14 residues. Participants were aged roughly 18 to 100 years from approximately 24 US areas. Cohort assignment relied on participant-reported clinical history. Cohort 3 recovery required two negative PCRs, clearance, or symptom resolution. Only in-frame clones appear in the TCRdb table, and some are missing; sequencing was by immunoSEQ multiplex PCR. The sample yields more than 200,000 clones, around 86% seen once. This chain connects TRBV30 to TRBJ1-3; D is unresolved. The TCR comes from a woman between 50 and 59 years old who had recovered from COVID-19. Sample: PBMCs or T cells enriched from blood (not recorded which). For the CDR3, the DNA is TGTGCCTGGAGTGCGGGAGACTCTGGAAACACCATATATTTT. It specifies CAWSAGDSGNTIYF.